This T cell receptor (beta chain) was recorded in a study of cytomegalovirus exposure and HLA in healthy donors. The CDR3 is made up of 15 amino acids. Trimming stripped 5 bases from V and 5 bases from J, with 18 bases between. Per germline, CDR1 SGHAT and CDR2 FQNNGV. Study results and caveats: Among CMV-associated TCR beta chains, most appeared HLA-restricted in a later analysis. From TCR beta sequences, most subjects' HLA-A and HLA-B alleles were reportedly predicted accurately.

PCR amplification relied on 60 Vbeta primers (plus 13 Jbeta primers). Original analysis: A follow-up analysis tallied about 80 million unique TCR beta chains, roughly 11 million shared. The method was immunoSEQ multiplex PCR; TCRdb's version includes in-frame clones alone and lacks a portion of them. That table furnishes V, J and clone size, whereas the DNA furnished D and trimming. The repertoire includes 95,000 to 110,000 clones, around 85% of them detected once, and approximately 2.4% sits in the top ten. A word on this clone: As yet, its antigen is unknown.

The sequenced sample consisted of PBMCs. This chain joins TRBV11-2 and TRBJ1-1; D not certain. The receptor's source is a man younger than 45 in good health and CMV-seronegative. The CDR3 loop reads CASSPNPAGRTEAFF. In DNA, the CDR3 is TGTGCCAGCAGCCCCAATCCCGCGGGGAGGACTGAAGCTTTCTTT.